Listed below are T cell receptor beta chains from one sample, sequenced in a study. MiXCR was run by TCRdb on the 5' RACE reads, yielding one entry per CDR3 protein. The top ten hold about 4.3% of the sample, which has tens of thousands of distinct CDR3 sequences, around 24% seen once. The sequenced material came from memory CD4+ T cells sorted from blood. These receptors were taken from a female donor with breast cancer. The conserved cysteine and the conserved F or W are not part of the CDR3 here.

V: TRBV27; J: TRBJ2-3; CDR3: ASSLLSPGGLTDTQY
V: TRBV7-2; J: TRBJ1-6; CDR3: ASSRIIGDGNNSPLH
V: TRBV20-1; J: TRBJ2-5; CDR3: SARALGAGETQY
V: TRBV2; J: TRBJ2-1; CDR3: ASKASGGAHEQF
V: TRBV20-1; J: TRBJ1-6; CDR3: SALPDRGNSPLH
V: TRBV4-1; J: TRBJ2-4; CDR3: ASSPLQGKNIQY
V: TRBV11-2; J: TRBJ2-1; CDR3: ASSFGQGRRNEQF
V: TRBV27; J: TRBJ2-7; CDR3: ASSKPDYEQY
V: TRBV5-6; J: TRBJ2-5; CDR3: ASNLGAGPRETQY
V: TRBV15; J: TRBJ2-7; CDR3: ATSRGWNEQY
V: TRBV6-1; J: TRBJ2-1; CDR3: ASSPGVYNEQF
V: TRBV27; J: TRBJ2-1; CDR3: ASSLQSDNGNEQF
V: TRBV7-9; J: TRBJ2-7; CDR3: ASSYHQQGYEQY
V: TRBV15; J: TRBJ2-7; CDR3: ATSSPSEGASHEQY
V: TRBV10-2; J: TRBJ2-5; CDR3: ASSDVGSYQETQY
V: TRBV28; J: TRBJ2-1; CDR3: ATGLAGQILYNERF
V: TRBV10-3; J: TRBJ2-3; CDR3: AISGEGLAFTTDTQY
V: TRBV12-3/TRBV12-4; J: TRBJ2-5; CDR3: ASSSQGGETQY
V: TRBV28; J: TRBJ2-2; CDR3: ASSPRTVTGELF
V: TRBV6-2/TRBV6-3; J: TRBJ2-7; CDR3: ASRGLAGAYEQY
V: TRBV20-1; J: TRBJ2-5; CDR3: SAGGQETQY
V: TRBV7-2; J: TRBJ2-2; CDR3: ASILVNTGELF
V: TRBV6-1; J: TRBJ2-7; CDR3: ASSEIQTAYEQY
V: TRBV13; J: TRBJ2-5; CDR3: ASSFGTGQETQY
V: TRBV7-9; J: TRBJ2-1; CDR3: ASRATSGGFYNEQS
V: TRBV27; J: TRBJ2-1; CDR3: ASSPDGSSYNEQF
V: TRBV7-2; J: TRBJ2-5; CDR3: ASSPNQGYETQY
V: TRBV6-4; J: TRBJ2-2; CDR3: ASSARGQGSSTGELF
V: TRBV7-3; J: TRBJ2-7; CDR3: ASSRNAGVAYEQY
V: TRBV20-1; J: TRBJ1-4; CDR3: SARDYRETNEKLF
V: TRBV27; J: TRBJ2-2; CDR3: ASSLNTGELF
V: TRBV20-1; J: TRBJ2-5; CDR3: SARDLLAGVGETQY
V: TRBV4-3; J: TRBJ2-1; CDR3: ASSQRREDSYNEQF
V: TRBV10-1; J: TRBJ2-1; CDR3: ASGLPGQGEDEQF
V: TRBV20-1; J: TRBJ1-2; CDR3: SARGQGLGYT
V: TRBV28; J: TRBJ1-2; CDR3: ASSFTNYGYT
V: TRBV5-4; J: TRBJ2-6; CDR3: ASSPPPGQGNTAGANVLT
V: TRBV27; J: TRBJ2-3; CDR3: ASSPRDRGFDTQY
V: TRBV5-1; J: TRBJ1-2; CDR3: ASSLGEGINYGYT
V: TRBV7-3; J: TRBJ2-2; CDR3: ASSLGDPLSTGELF
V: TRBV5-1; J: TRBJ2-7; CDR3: ASSSWTGYEQY
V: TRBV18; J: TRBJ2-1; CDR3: ASSPDGQGGLYNEQF
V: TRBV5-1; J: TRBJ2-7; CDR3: ASGLAGEEPEQY